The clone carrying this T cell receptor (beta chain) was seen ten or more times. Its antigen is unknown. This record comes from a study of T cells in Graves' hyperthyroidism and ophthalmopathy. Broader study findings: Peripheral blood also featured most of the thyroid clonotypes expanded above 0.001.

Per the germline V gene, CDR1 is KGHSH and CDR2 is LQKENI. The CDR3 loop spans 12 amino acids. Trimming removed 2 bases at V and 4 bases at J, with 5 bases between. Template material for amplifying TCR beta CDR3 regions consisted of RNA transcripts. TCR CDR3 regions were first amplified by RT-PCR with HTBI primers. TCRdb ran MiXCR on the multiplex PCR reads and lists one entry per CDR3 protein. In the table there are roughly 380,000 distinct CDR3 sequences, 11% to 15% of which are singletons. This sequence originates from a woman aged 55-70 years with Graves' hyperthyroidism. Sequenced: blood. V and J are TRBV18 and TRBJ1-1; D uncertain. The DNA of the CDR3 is TGTGCCAGCTCACCAGCGCTCACTGAAGCTTTCTTT. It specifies CASSPALTEAFF.